The 3 T cell receptor beta chains reported below all come from one sample, sequenced in a study of chemoradiotherapy in HPV16-positive cancers. Sequencing used immunoSEQ multiplex PCR; TCRdb keeps in-frame clones, though not all of them. This table holds tens of thousands of clones, about 88% found once. Material: blood, obtained from a patient who underwent chemoradiotherapy. The source of these receptors is a human donor with HPV-associated anogenital cancer.

This chain joins TRBV11-2 and TRBJ1-1, with D uncertain. V lost 5 bases and J lost 1, with 8 bases in between. CDR1 SGHAT and CDR2 FQNNGV come from the germline V gene. CDR3 length: 13 amino acids. CDR3 residues: CASSLQPNTEAFF. The CDR3 nucleotides are TGTGCCAGCAGCCTCCAGCCGAACACTGAAGCTTTCTTT.

A word on this clone: Since a far larger clone is one base different, this is likely a read error. V usage is TRBV15 and J usage is TRBJ2-2; D gene unclear. The CDR3 contains 15 residues. V lost 0 bases and J 6 bases, leaving 11 bases between the germline ends. The germline gives CDR1 LNHNV, CDR2 YYDKDF (reference sequence). The CDR3 protein is CATSRDHDGPGELFF. Written as DNA, the CDR3 is TGTGCCACCAGCAGAGACCACGACGGACCCGGGGAGCTGTTTTTT.

J is TRBJ2-7 and V is TRBV2; 10 bases match TRBD1. Germline trimming cut 10 bases from V and 7 bases from J; bases unmatched to any gene: 7. Germline-derived CDR1 and CDR2 are SNHLY and FYNNEI. The CDR3 loop spans 12 amino acids. In DNA form, the CDR3 reads TGTGCCATACGGACAGGGGGGTGGGAGCAGTACTTC. It encodes CAIRTGGWEQYF.